The next 31 T cell receptor beta chains were all read from a single sample in a study of T cell responses to AZD1222 COVID-19 vaccine. TCRdb keeps only in-frame clones here, not all; method: immunoSEQ multiplex PCR. The repertoire holds tens of thousands of clones, with 75% to 90% as singletons. Sequencing was performed on peripheral blood, taken 28 days after the second AZD1222 dose. Receptors originate from an adult who received the AZD1222 COVID-19 vaccine.

The chain couples TRBV7-3 to TRBJ2-6; D may be TRBD1 (5 bases). This CDR3 has 17 residues. V gave up 4 bases and J gave up 0 bases, with 13 bases separating them. Germline V gene data show CDR1 as SGHTA and CDR2 as FQGTGA. CDR3 bases: TGTGCCAGCAGCTCACCCTCCAGGGCCTCTGGGGCCAACGTCCTGACTTTC. Protein: CASSSPSRASGANVLTF.

The J gene is TRBJ2-2, the V gene TRBV5-1; the match to TRBD2 covers 7 bases. Trimming at V came to 0 bases and at J to 6 bases, leaving 11 bases not matched to a gene. Per the germline V gene, CDR1 is SGHRS and CDR2 is YFSETQ. CDR3 length: 17 amino acids. CDR3 nucleotides: TGCGCCAGCAGCTTGGGACTTTCGGGGGGTTTTTCCGGGGAGCTGTTTTTT. It yields the protein CASSLGLSGGFSGELFF.

The chain is built from TRBV24-1 and TRBJ2-5, with TRBD1 identical over 7 bases. The CDR3 consists of 16 residues. The ends lost 1 base at V and 4 bases at J; junction bases unmatched: 8. The germline V gene encodes CDR1 KGHDR and CDR2 SFDVKD. This CDR3 reads CATSDFSRQGVETQYF. The CDR3 nucleotides are TGTGCCACCAGTGATTTTAGCCGACAGGGAGTAGAGACCCAGTACTTC.

The rearrangement joins TRBV6-4 to TRBJ2-1, with 8 bases fitting TRBD2. There are 16 residues in the CDR3. Germline trimming cut 5 bases from V and 10 bases from J; bases unmatched to any gene: 16. Per the germline V gene, CDR1 is MRHNA and CDR2 is SNTAGT. CDR3 nucleotides: TGTGCCAGCAGTCCGACCGGGACTAGTACTTCGCGGGAGCAGTTCTTC. Protein sequence: CASSPTGTSTSREQFF.

This clone was seen just once. The CDR3 region has the DNA TGTGCCAGCAGTGAAGCGCCATCGGGACGTGAAGCTTTCTTT. Translated, it gives CASSEAPSGREAFF. This rearrangement joins TRBV6-1 to TRBJ1-1; a possible D gene is TRBD1 (5 bases). Germline V gives CDR1 MNHNS, CDR2 SASEGT. The CDR3 length is 14 residues. V lost 0 bases, J lost 7 bases, and 12 bases lay in between.

V gene TRBV2 combines with J gene TRBJ2-7; weak D call: TRBD1 (6 bases). The CDR3 is made up of 13 amino acids. The V gene lost 6 bases and the J gene lost 2 bases, with 11 bases spanning the gap. Per the germline V gene, CDR1 is SNHLY and CDR2 is FYNNEI. This CDR3 is CASRQGVPYEQYF. The CDR3 nucleotides read TGTGCCAGCAGACAGGGAGTTCCCTACGAGCAGTACTTC.

The chain carries TRBV14 and TRBJ1-4; 9 nucleotides agree with TRBD1. The germline V gene encodes CDR1 SGHDN and CDR2 FVKESK. V shed 4 bases, J shed 15 bases, and the junction held 21 bases outside the gene matches. This CDR3 is 17 amino acids long. The CDR3 coding sequence is TGTGCCAGCAGCCGAAAGGGACAGGGCCTCTTAGACCCTGGGTTGTTTTTT. It codes for CASSRKGQGLLDPGLFF.

The V gene is TRBV2, the J gene TRBJ2-7, with 7 bases fitting TRBD1. The V gene's germline CDR1 is SNHLY and CDR2 FYNNEI. The CDR3 spans 14 residues. Trimming removed 3 bases from V and 5 bases from J; junction bases left unmatched: 7. For the CDR3, the DNA is TGTGCCAGCAGTGAGGGACAGAACCGGGACGAGCAGTACTTC. Its protein product is CASSEGQNRDEQYF.

The J gene is TRBJ2-7, the V gene TRBV10-2; TRBD2 matches 11 bases. V shed 9 bases, J shed 5 bases, and the junction held 12 bases outside the gene matches. From germline, CDR1 is WSHSY and CDR2 SAAADI. The CDR3 sequence is 15 residues long. The CDR3 nucleotides are TGCGCCAGTACTAGCGGGGGCCCTCGGGGGAACGAGCAGTACTTC. Its translation is CASTSGGPRGNEQYF.

The chain links TRBV14 to TRBJ2-7; TRBD2 aligns across 10 bases. Trimming at V came to 0 bases and at J to 0 bases, leaving 11 bases not matched to a gene. The V gene's germline CDR1 is SGHDN and CDR2 FVKESK. CDR3 length equals 19 residues. Here the CDR3 reads CASSQDRLAGALPSYEQYF. The CDR3 region has the DNA TGTGCCAGCAGCCAAGATAGGCTAGCGGGGGCACTCCCCTCCTACGAGCAGTACTTC.

The chain carries TRBV15 and TRBJ2-6; 10 nucleotides match TRBD1. CDR1 and CDR2 from the germline V gene are LNHNV and YYDKDF (reference sequence). With V trimmed by 9 bases and J by 0 bases, 5 bases remained unmatched. The CDR3 totals 16 residues. Here the CDR3 reads CATRGDRGSGANVLTF. CDR3 sequence (DNA): TGTGCCACTAGAGGGGACAGGGGCTCTGGGGCCAACGTCCTGACTTTC.

The chain uses TRBV6-5 and TRBJ1-1; 7 bases are a match to TRBD1. Germline CDR1 and CDR2: MNHEY and SVGAGI. V trimming: 8 bases; J trimming: 4 bases; junction bases outside the gene matches: 7. The CDR3 is 13 amino acids. CDR3: CASGQGQPTEAFF. The DNA for the CDR3 is TGTGCCAGCGGCCAGGGACAGCCCACTGAAGCTTTCTTT.

The chain couples TRBV19 to TRBJ2-2, with D possibly being TRBD1 (6 bases). V was pared by 2 bases and J by 4 bases, with 14 bases between. The germline V gene encodes CDR1 LNHDA and CDR2 SQIVND (reference sequence). This CDR3 region has 16 residues. In nucleotides, the CDR3 is TGTGCCAGTAGTATAAACAGGGTTGAAGGCACCGGGGAGCTGTTTTTT. Amino acids: CASSINRVEGTGELFF.

The chain links TRBV9 to TRBJ2-1, with 8 bases identical to TRBD1. The junction had 6 bases not matched to a gene; V was cut back by 1 base and J by 3 bases. The CDR3 runs 16 residues. The germline V gene has CDR1 SGDLS and CDR2 YYNGEE. The CDR3 here is CASSVMDRAGYNEQFF. In DNA, the CDR3 is TGTGCCAGCAGCGTAATGGACAGGGCAGGCTACAATGAGCAGTTCTTC.

The chain combines TRBV6-5 with TRBJ1-1; 7 nucleotides align to TRBD1. J lost 4 bases, V lost 4 bases, and 9 bases had no gene match. Germline CDR1 reads MNHEY; CDR2 reads SVGAGI. The CDR3 covers 15 residues. CDR3 in DNA: TGTGCCAGCAGTTCCCAGGGACAGCCAGGCACTGAAGCTTTCTTT. Protein: CASSSQGQPGTEAFF.

This chain uses TRBV29-1 with TRBJ2-7; TRBD1 matches 9 bases. Germline CDR1 is SQVTM and CDR2 is ANQGSEA. The CDR3 consists of 14 residues. V lost 5 bases, J lost 7 bases, and 12 bases stayed unmatched. CDR3 in DNA: TGCAGCGTTTGGGGGGGACAGGGAGTTATGGAGCAGTACTTC. It is translated as CSVWGGQGVMEQYF.

V usage is TRBV6-2 or TRBV6-3 and J usage is TRBJ1-1; tentative D call: TRBD1 (6 bases). CDR1 MNHEY and CDR2 SVGEGT come from the germline V gene. This CDR3 region has 12 residues. V gave up 6 bases and J gave up 6 bases, with 11 bases separating them. CDR3 bases: TGTGCCAGCAGCTTCGGGACACCTGAAGCTTTCTTT. Its translation: CASSFGTPEAFF.

The genes are TRBV19 and TRBJ2-1, with D possibly TRBD1 on 5 matching bases. This CDR3 is 14 amino acids long. Trimming removed 2 bases at V and 7 bases at J, with 12 bases between. Germline V CDR1 and CDR2: LNHDA, SQIVND (reference sequence). The DNA for the CDR3 is TGTGCCAGTAGTATACGAGACAGACAGAATGAGCAGTTCTTC. This sequence encodes CASSIRDRQNEQFF.

The chain is built from TRBV5-4 and TRBJ2-5, with 7 bases matching TRBD2. The length of the CDR3 is 16 residues. Trimming took 0 bases from V and 2 from J; bases not matched to a gene: 7. Germline CDR1 SGHNT, CDR2 YYREEE (reference sequence). The CDR3 loop is CASSLDTSVLQETQYF. The DNA for the CDR3 is TGTGCCAGCAGCTTGGACACTAGCGTGCTTCAAGAGACCCAGTACTTC. Together with reference TRBV5-4 and TRBJ2-5, the CDR3 gives the full variable domain: ETGVTQSPTHLIKTRGQQVTLRCSSQSGHNTVSWYQQALGQGPQFIFQYYREEENGRGNFPPRFSGLQFPNYSSELNVNALELDDSALYLCASSLDTSVLQETQYFGPGTRLLVL.

In this sample, this clone turned up a few times. V gene TRBV20-1 combines with J gene TRBJ1-3; D call uncertain. The ends were cut back, 5 bases at V and 7 bases at J, with 9 bases in the middle. The CDR3 sequence is 11 residues long. CDR1 and CDR2 (germline): DFQATT, SNEGSKA (reference sequence). The CDR3 region is CSAAAGNTIYF. The CDR3 DNA reads as TGCAGTGCTGCGGCCGGCAACACCATATATTTT.

The rearrangement uses TRBV5-6 and TRBJ1-4; 10 nucleotides line up with TRBD1. The germline V gene has CDR1 SGHDT and CDR2 YYEEEE. The CDR3 runs 15 residues. V shed 3 bases and J 8 bases; nucleotides not matched to a gene: 7. Here the CDR3 DNA reads TGTGCCAGCAGCTCGACAGGGGGCAGGGACGAAAAACTGTTTTTT. Translation gives CASSSTGGRDEKLFF.

This sequence joins TRBV6-5 and TRBJ1-2, with TRBD1 as a possible D gene (5 bases). Deletions cut 7 bases from V and 6 bases from J, with 15 bases between. The CDR3 contains 13 residues. CDR1 and CDR2 from the germline V gene are MNHEY and SVGAGI. The CDR3 DNA reads as TGTGCCAGCACCCGGAGGGGAAACGATGGCTACACCTTC. Encoded protein: CASTRRGNDGYTF.

The V call is TRBV7-8, the J call TRBJ1-1; D is unresolved. Trimming shortened V by 4 bases and J by 0 bases, and 9 bases separated the two germline ends. The CDR3 has 14 residues. Germline V gives CDR1 SGHVS, CDR2 FQNEAQ. The chain's CDR3 is CASSSNNLNTEAFF. The CDR3, as DNA: TGTGCCAGCAGCTCGAATAACTTGAACACTGAAGCTTTCTTT.

J is TRBJ2-1 and V is TRBV18; D possibly corresponds to TRBD2 (5 bases). Trimming took 3 bases from V and 4 from J, leaving 28 bases between them. CDR3 length: 20 residues. CDR1 and CDR2 from the germline V gene are KGHSH and LQKENI. The CDR3 loop is CASSPLRAAAPLPIYNEQFF. The CDR3 nucleotides read TGTGCCAGCTCACCCCTACGAGCGGCCGCACCACTCCCAATATACAATGAGCAGTTCTTC.

This clone was counted once. The chain combines TRBV20-1 with TRBJ1-2; D is uncertain. Germline V CDR1 and CDR2: DFQATT, SNEGSKA (reference sequence). This CDR3 is 11 amino acids long. As DNA, the CDR3 is TGCAGGACAAATGCTAACTATGGCTACACCTTC. Its protein is CRTNANYGYTF.

V and J are TRBV12-3 or TRBV12-4 and TRBJ1-1, with a tentative D call TRBD1 (5 bases). This CDR3 has 13 residues. Between the trimmed V and J ends, which lost 6 bases and 9 bases, there was a span of 17 bases. This chain's CDR3 is CASSLLPSGQAFF. CDR3 DNA sequence: TGTGCCAGCAGCCTACTCCCCTCAGGGCAAGCTTTCTTT.

DNA of the CDR3: TGTGCCAGCAGCCAAGATTTAAGGTCGAGAAAGTCCTACTTC. Translated: CASSQDLRSRKSYF. The J gene is TRBJ2-7, the V gene TRBV3-1 (or the pseudogene TRBV3-2); D gene ambiguous. This CDR3 region has 14 residues. Trimming shortened V by 0 bases and J by 13 bases, and 19 bases separated the two germline ends. Looked up from germline, CDR1 is LGHDT and CDR2 is YNNKEL (reference sequence).

The rearrangement uses TRBV11-2 and TRBJ1-6; possible D gene TRBD1, 5 bases. The CDR3 runs 14 residues. The V gene lost 1 base and the J gene lost 9 bases, with 10 bases spanning the gap. Per germline, CDR1 SGHAT and CDR2 FQNNGV. The chain's CDR3 is CASSLGQGFSPLHF. DNA for the CDR3: TGTGCCAGCAGCTTAGGGCAGGGATTTTCACCCCTCCACTTT. Combining the CDR3 with reference TRBV11-2 and TRBJ1-6 gives the whole variable domain EAGVAQSPRYKIIEKRQSVAFWCNPISGHATLYWYQQILGQGPKLLIQFQNNGVVDDSQLPKDRFSAERLKGVDSTLKIQPAKLEDSAVYLCASSLGQGFSPLHFGNGTRLTVT.

V usage is TRBV6-5 and J usage is TRBJ2-1; 7 nucleotides match TRBD2. CDR3 size: 14 residues. V shed 11 bases, J shed 4 bases, and the junction held 11 bases outside the gene matches. Germline V CDR1 and CDR2: MNHEY, SVGAGI. This CDR3 is CAHQPSGPYNEQFF. CDR3 coding DNA: TGTGCCCATCAACCTAGCGGACCATACAATGAGCAGTTCTTC.

This rearrangement joins TRBV5-1 to TRBJ2-7; D is ambiguous. The CDR3 contains 11 residues. Trimming cost V 0 bases and J 6 bases, with 4 bases left between them. Germline CDR1 reads SGHRS; CDR2 reads YFSETQ. The CDR3 nucleotides are TGCGCCAGCAGCTTGGGACCCGAGCAGTACTTC. Protein: CASSLGPEQYF.

CDR3 residues: CASSLGQMETQYF. In DNA, the CDR3 is TGTGCCAGCAGCTTAGGACAAATGGAGACCCAGTACTTC. The rearrangement uses TRBV7-6 and TRBJ2-5, with unresolved D. Trimming stripped 1 base from V and 5 bases from J, with 8 bases between. The CDR3 is made up of 13 amino acids. Germline CDR1 SGHVS, CDR2 FNYEAQ.